The 30 T cell receptor beta chains below come from one sample, sequenced in a study of Tregs in tolerant kidney transplant recipients. The method was immunoSEQ multiplex PCR; TCRdb's version includes in-frame clones alone and lacks a portion of them. The sample includes 98,000 or so clones, around 90% seen only once; the top ten take about 0.31%. This specimen consisted of CD4+ T cells from blood, obtained before the transplant. The receptors come from a human donor who received a combined kidney and bone marrow transplant.

This clone was seen more than once but under ten times. V gene TRBV29-1 combines with J gene TRBJ2-1, with a tentative D call TRBD2 (6 bases). This CDR3 region has 14 residues. Trimming pared 7 bases from V and 6 bases from J, leaving 19 bases between. In germline, CDR1 is SQVTM, CDR2 ANQGSEA. The DNA of the CDR3 is TGCAGCGCTTCCCCGACTAGTTCTGCCAATGAGCAGTTCTTC. Translation gives CSASPTSSANEQFF.

The chain joins TRBV7-9 to TRBJ1-2; 7 nucleotides align to TRBD1. CDR3 size: 14 residues. V was clipped by 8 bases and J by 8 bases; unmatched bases: 14. The V gene's germline CDR1 is SEHNR and CDR2 FQNEAQ (reference sequence). The CDR3 DNA reads TGTGCCAGCCAACTTGACAGGGCAGATGGCGGCTACACCTTC. It codes for CASQLDRADGGYTF.

The chain combines TRBV19 with TRBJ2-2; 7 positions match TRBD2. Germline-derived CDR1 and CDR2 are LNHDA and SQIVND (reference sequence). The ends lost 4 bases at V and 3 bases at J; junction bases unmatched: 11. CDR3 size: 17 residues. The CDR3 coding sequence is TGTGCCAGTAGTACCCCATCCGTAGCGGGTTACACCGGGGAGCTGTTTTTT. It specifies CASSTPSVAGYTGELFF.

This clone was seen at least ten times. The rearrangement uses TRBV5-1 and TRBJ2-3; TRBD2 matches at 11 bases. Losses at the gene ends were 0 bases for V and 5 bases for J; bases not matched to a gene: 5. CDR3 size: 16 residues. Germline V gene data show CDR1 as SGHRS and CDR2 as YFSETQ. DNA of the CDR3: TGCGCCAGCAGCTTGGCCATTGGACTAGCGGGAGATACGCAGTATTTT. Protein sequence: CASSLAIGLAGDTQYF.

V usage is TRBV5-4 and J usage is TRBJ1-2, with unresolved D. The CDR3 extends over 13 amino acids. V lost 5 bases and J lost 4, with 12 bases in between. Germline V gene sequence: CDR1 SGHNT, CDR2 YYREEE (reference sequence). This CDR3 is CASRPGSGYGYTF. DNA for the CDR3: TGTGCCAGCAGACCGGGGTCCGGCTATGGCTACACCTTC. The whole variable domain, filled in from reference TRBV5-4 and TRBJ1-2, reads ETGVTQSPTHLIKTRGQQVTLRCSSQSGHNTVSWYQQALGQGPQFIFQYYREEENGRGNFPPRFSGLQFPNYSSELNVNALELDDSALYLCASRPGSGYGYTFGSGTRLTVV.

The V gene is TRBV5-1, the J gene TRBJ2-3, with 11 positions matching TRBD1. The germline V gene encodes CDR1 SGHRS and CDR2 YFSETQ. This CDR3 has 16 amino acids. V gave up 0 bases and J gave up 5 bases; unmatched junction bases: 5. This chain's CDR3 is CASSLAGQGAIDTQYF. The CDR3 region has the DNA TGCGCCAGCAGCTTGGCTGGACAGGGGGCCATAGATACGCAGTATTTT.

The genes are TRBV18 and TRBJ2-7; D gene unclear. CDR3 length equals 12 residues. Germline V gives CDR1 KGHSH, CDR2 LQKENI. The germline V and J ends were trimmed by 4 bases and 0 bases, with 4 bases remaining between them. The DNA for the CDR3 is TGTGCCAGCTCACAACTCTCCTACGAGCAGTACTTC. It specifies CASSQLSYEQYF.

This clone was seen just once. V usage is TRBV19 and J usage is TRBJ2-6; 8 bases line up with TRBD1. This CDR3 has 15 amino acids. Germline values: CDR1 LNHDA, CDR2 SQIVND (reference sequence). V was clipped by 4 bases and J by 2 bases; unmatched bases: 1. In nucleotides, the CDR3 is TGTGCCAGTAGTACGGACAGGGCTGGGGCCAACGTCCTGACTTTC. Translating it yields CASSTDRAGANVLTF.

The gene calls are TRBV28 and TRBJ1-2; possible D gene TRBD1, 5 bases. Trimming shortened V by 6 bases and J by 5 bases, and 13 bases separated the two germline ends. The germline gives CDR1 MDHEN, CDR2 SYDVKM. The CDR3 is 13 amino acids. CDR3 sequence (DNA): TGTGCCAGCAGACTCCGGGACTTGTATGGCTACACCTTC. It encodes CASRLRDLYGYTF.

The chain couples TRBV25-1 to TRBJ1-5; D is uncertain. The CDR3 has 13 residues. Trimming removed 3 bases from V and 7 bases from J, with 10 bases in between. The V gene's germline CDR1 is MGHDK and CDR2 SYGVNS. The CDR3 region has the DNA TGTGCCAGCAGTGACGCGGGCTCGCAGCCCCAGCATTTT. As protein: CASSDAGSQPQHF.

This chain joins TRBV5-1 and TRBJ1-1; 10 positions match TRBD1. Unmatched junction bases numbered 9, after V lost 4 bases and J lost 6 bases. Germline V gene lookup returns CDR1 SGHRS and CDR2 YFSETQ. This CDR3 contains 15 residues. The CDR3 DNA is TGCGCCAGCAGCCCGAGGGGACAGGGGTTAGCTGAAGCTTTCTTT. It yields the protein CASSPRGQGLAEAFF.

The J gene is TRBJ2-3, the V gene TRBV7-2; TRBD2 agrees at 7 bases. The germline CDR1 and CDR2 sequences are SGHTA and FQGNSA. The CDR3 is 15 amino acids. V shed 1 base, J shed 9 bases, and the junction held 10 bases outside the gene matches. In nucleotides, the CDR3 is TGTGCCAGCAGCTTAGACTCGACTAGCCTCCCGACGCAGTATTTT. Translating gives CASSLDSTSLPTQYF.

V is TRBV10-2 and J is TRBJ1-5; tentatively, D is TRBD1 (5 bases). The CDR3 is 15 residues long. The germline V and J ends were trimmed by 4 bases and 11 bases, with 21 bases remaining between them. The germline V gene encodes CDR1 WSHSY and CDR2 SAAADI. The CDR3 loop is CASSGGGVGEGTQHF. DNA for the CDR3: TGCGCCAGCAGTGGGGGGGGAGTGGGGGAGGGGACCCAGCATTTT.

The gene calls are TRBV2 and TRBJ2-2; 7 bases fit TRBD2. The CDR3 extends over 13 amino acids. With V trimmed by 6 bases and J by 4 bases, 2 bases remained unmatched. The germline V gene encodes CDR1 SNHLY and CDR2 FYNNEI. CDR3 region: CASSRGGTGELFF. The CDR3, as DNA: TGTGCCAGCAGCCGCGGGGGCACCGGGGAGCTGTTTTTT. The variable domain in full, completed from reference TRBV2 and TRBJ2-2, reads EPEVTQTPSHQVTQMGQEVILRCVPISNHLYFYWYRQILGQKVEFLVSFYNNEISEKSEIFDDQFSVERPDGSNFTLKIRSTKLEDSAMYFCASSRGGTGELFFGEGSRLTVL.

The gene calls are TRBV5-1 and TRBJ1-1; TRBD1 matches 8 bases. The ends lost 3 bases at V and 0 bases at J; junction bases unmatched: 4. CDR1 is SGHRS, CDR2 YFSETQ, per germline. CDR3 length: 15 residues. DNA of the CDR3: TGCGCCAGCAGCTCCCCGGACAGGGTGAACACTGAAGCTTTCTTT. Its translation is CASSSPDRVNTEAFF. Full variable domain (outside the CDR3, taken from reference TRBV5-1 and TRBJ1-1): KAGVTQTPRYLIKTRGQQVTLSCSPISGHRSVSWYQQTPGQGLQFLFEYFSETQRNKGNFPGRFSGRQFSNSRSEMNVSTLELGDSALYLCASSSPDRVNTEAFFGQGTRLTVV.

V gene TRBV19 combines with J gene TRBJ2-2; the D gene is possibly TRBD1 (6 bases). This CDR3 contains 17 residues. Germline-derived CDR1 and CDR2 are LNHDA and SQIVND (reference sequence). V was trimmed by 1 base and J by 6 bases, leaving 18 bases between them. The CDR3 DNA reads TGTGCCAGTAGTATAGGCTCACAGGGAATGACGTCCGGGGAGCTGTTTTTT. Protein product: CASSIGSQGMTSGELFF.

The chain uses TRBV28 and TRBJ1-5, with D maybe TRBD1 (6 bases). The CDR3 consists of 16 residues. Between the trimmed V and J ends, which lost 7 bases and 9 bases, there was a span of 25 bases. The germline V gene encodes CDR1 MDHEN and CDR2 SYDVKM. In nucleotides, the CDR3 is TGTGCCAGCACCCCGTGGGGGCAAACCAAGGGATGGCCCCAGCATTTT. Amino acids: CASTPWGQTKGWPQHF.

V usage is TRBV28 and J usage is TRBJ1-2; no firm D call. The CDR3 sequence is 14 residues long. The V end was cut by 5 bases, the J end by 8 bases, with 18 bases between. Germline lookup yields CDR1 MDHEN and CDR2 SYDVKM. CDR3 nucleotides: TGTGCCAGCAGTCTAGGTGCTTCTACCCGGGGCTACACCTTC. It codes for CASSLGASTRGYTF.

The CDR3 DNA is TGCGCCAGCAGCTTGGCAGGCCCTCCTGGAAACACCATATATTTT. Amino acids: CASSLAGPPGNTIYF. V and J are TRBV5-1 and TRBJ1-3; D is ambiguous. Germline values: CDR1 SGHRS, CDR2 YFSETQ. This CDR3 comprises 15 residues. Trimming removed 0 bases at V and 2 bases at J, with 9 bases between.

This clone has only one observation. The V and J genes are TRBV30 and TRBJ2-2; D is possibly TRBD2 (5 bases). V gave up 3 bases and J gave up 7 bases, with 12 bases separating them. The CDR3 has 13 amino acids. CDR1 and CDR2 (germline): GTSNPN, SVGIG (reference sequence). The CDR3 spells CAWRDLGNGELFF. The CDR3 region has the DNA TGTGCCTGGAGGGACTTGGGCAACGGGGAGCTGTTTTTT.

This clone has only one observation. The chain uses TRBV5-4 and TRBJ2-1, with TRBD2 matching over 7 bases. Germline CDR1 and CDR2: SGHNT and YYREEE (reference sequence). V shed 4 bases, J shed 1 base, and the junction held 5 bases outside the gene matches. This CDR3 is built from 15 residues. CDR3 in amino acids: CASSGRVMSYNEQFF. In DNA, the CDR3 is TGTGCCAGCAGCGGGAGGGTGATGTCCTACAATGAGCAGTTCTTC.

The chain joins TRBV10-2 to TRBJ1-2; D unresolved. Germline V gene data show CDR1 as WSHSY and CDR2 as SAAADI. V lost 0 bases and J 10 bases, leaving 6 bases between the germline ends. The CDR3 contains 11 residues. The CDR3 DNA follows: TGCGCCAGCAGTGAGTCGGCCTCCTACACCTTC. Its protein product is CASSESASYTF.

This chain links TRBV7-8 with TRBJ2-7; 7 bases line up with TRBD2. Unmatched junction bases numbered 9, after V lost 4 bases and J lost 0 bases. The germline CDR1 and CDR2 sequences are SGHVS and FQNEAQ. The CDR3 has 16 residues. CDR3 nucleotides: TGTGCCAGCAGCTCCGCAGGGAGGGGCGGCTCCTACGAGCAGTACTTC. Protein sequence: CASSSAGRGGSYEQYF.

The chain links TRBV5-1 to TRBJ1-3; D possibly corresponds to TRBD1 (5 bases). The V end lost 4 bases, the J end lost 3 bases, and 14 bases lay between the germline ends. The germline gives CDR1 SGHRS, CDR2 YFSETQ. There are 15 residues in the CDR3. DNA of the CDR3: TGCGCCAGCAGCCTGAGCGGGGGAGGTGGAAACACCATATATTTT. This gives the protein CASSLSGGGGNTIYF.

The chain has TRBV5-1 and TRBJ2-3; no reliable D call. The CDR3 consists of 13 residues. Germline loops: CDR1 SGHRS, CDR2 YFSETQ. Trimming removed 4 bases from V and 2 bases from J, with 8 bases in between. The CDR3 DNA sequence: TGCGCCAGCAGCCTAACTCCCACAGATACGCAGTATTTT. Translated: CASSLTPTDTQYF. Combining the CDR3 with reference TRBV5-1 and TRBJ2-3 gives the whole variable domain KAGVTQTPRYLIKTRGQQVTLSCSPISGHRSVSWYQQTPGQGLQFLFEYFSETQRNKGNFPGRFSGRQFSNSRSEMNVSTLELGDSALYLCASSLTPTDTQYFGPGTRLTVL.

The V and J genes are TRBV5-1 and TRBJ2-5; D perhaps matches TRBD1 (5 bases). CDR1 and CDR2 from the germline V gene are SGHRS and YFSETQ. V lost 1 base to trimming and J lost 4 bases, with 5 bases between them. The CDR3 covers 12 residues. CDR3 region: CASSLRGETQYF. The CDR3 nucleotides are TGCGCCAGCAGCTTGAGGGGAGAGACCCAGTACTTC.

The gene calls are TRBV7-2 and TRBJ2-7; 7 bases line up with TRBD2. V was clipped by 2 bases and J by 2 bases; unmatched bases: 6. The CDR3 totals 15 residues. Germline V gene lookup returns CDR1 SGHTA and CDR2 FQGNSA. Written as DNA, the CDR3 is TGTGCCAGCAGCTTAAGGGGAGGGTCGACCTACGAGCAGTACTTC. This gives the protein CASSLRGGSTYEQYF.

The J gene is TRBJ2-7, the V gene TRBV5-1; D perhaps matches TRBD2 (6 bases). Trimming took 2 bases from V and 2 from J, leaving 11 bases between them. The CDR3 spans 14 residues. Germline V gives CDR1 SGHRS, CDR2 YFSETQ. The CDR3 sequence: CASSFLGSPYEQYF. CDR3 coding DNA: TGCGCCAGCAGCTTTCTCGGGAGTCCCTACGAGCAGTACTTC. The whole variable domain, remainder taken from reference TRBV5-1 and TRBJ2-7, is KAGVTQTPRYLIKTRGQQVTLSCSPISGHRSVSWYQQTPGQGLQFLFEYFSETQRNKGNFPGRFSGRQFSNSRSEMNVSTLELGDSALYLCASSFLGSPYEQYFGPGTRLTVT.

The chain recombines TRBV11-2 with TRBJ2-7; 8 bases agree with TRBD1. Looked up from germline, CDR1 is SGHAT and CDR2 is FQNNGV. V lost 5 bases and J lost 2; bases outside the gene matches: 17. There are 18 residues in the CDR3. DNA for the CDR3: TGTGCCAGCAGCCTCCGGACAGGGATCACCTTTTATGCCTACGAGCAGTACTTC. Translating gives CASSLRTGITFYAYEQYF. Filled out from reference TRBV11-2 and TRBJ2-7, the complete variable domain reads EAGVAQSPRYKIIEKRQSVAFWCNPISGHATLYWYQQILGQGPKLLIQFQNNGVVDDSQLPKDRFSAERLKGVDSTLKIQPAKLEDSAVYLCASSLRTGITFYAYEQYFGPGTRLTVT.

This sequence joins TRBV28 and TRBJ2-1, with D possibly matching TRBD2 (5 bases). Germline-derived CDR1 and CDR2 are MDHEN and SYDVKM. The CDR3 sequence is 15 residues long. V was shortened by 4 bases and J by 8 bases, with 18 bases between the two germline ends. For the CDR3, the DNA is TGTGCCAGCAGTTCCCCGTCGAGAGGGCTTCATGAGCAGTTCTTC. It yields the protein CASSSPSRGLHEQFF.